This is a list of T cell receptor beta chains from one sample in a study of metastatic and nonmetastatic thyroid tumors. Via MiXCR, TCRdb re-called the PCR reads. The sample consists of 30,000 to 40,000 clones, roughly 20% of them appearing once. Sample: tumor tissue. The source is a male donor with papillary thyroid cancer or a benign thyroid nodule (not recorded which). Some clones in this sample may be carry-over from other donors' samples. CDR3s leave out the opening cysteine and the closing phenylalanine or tryptophan.

V gene	J gene	CDR3 protein
TRBV6-1	TRBJ2-7	ASTHTGTYEQY
TRBV4-1	TRBJ1-5	ASSQEHYQPQH
TRBV19	TRBJ1-1	ASSLSQGDTEAF
TRBV6-1	TRBJ1-2	ASSEGRGFYGYT
TRBV7-2	TRBJ2-3	ASSLFRDRGTDTQY
TRBV27	TRBJ2-1	ASIWRLADNEQF
TRBV30	TRBJ1-1	ARRPTWRGEAF
TRBV6-1	TRBJ1-6	ASRMTGTGSPLH
TRBV6-1	TRBJ2-7	ASILRGLAPDYEQY
TRBV30	TRBJ2-7	AWSQGRSSYEQY